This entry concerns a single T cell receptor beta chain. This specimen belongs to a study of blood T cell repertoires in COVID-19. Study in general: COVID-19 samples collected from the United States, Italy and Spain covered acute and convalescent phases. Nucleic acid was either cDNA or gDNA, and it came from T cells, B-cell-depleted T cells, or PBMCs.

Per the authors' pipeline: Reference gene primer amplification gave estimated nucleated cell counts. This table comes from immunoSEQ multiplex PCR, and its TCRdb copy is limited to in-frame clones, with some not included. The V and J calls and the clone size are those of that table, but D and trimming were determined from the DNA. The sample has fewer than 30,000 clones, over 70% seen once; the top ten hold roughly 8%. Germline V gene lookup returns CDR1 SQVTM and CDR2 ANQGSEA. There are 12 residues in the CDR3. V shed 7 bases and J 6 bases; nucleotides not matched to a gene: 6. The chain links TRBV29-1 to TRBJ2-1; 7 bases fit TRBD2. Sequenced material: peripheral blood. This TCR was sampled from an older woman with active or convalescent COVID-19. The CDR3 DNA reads TGCAGCGGTCTGACTAGCCGCAATGAGCAGTTCTTC. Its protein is CSGLTSRNEQFF.